This is a list of T cell receptor beta chains from one sample in a study of T cells in localized non-small cell lung cancer. Sequencing used immunoSEQ multiplex PCR; TCRdb keeps in-frame clones, though not all of them. The sample has around 17,000 clones, nearly 90% seen once. The sequencing used peripheral blood mononuclear cells, collected before any cancer treatment. All receptors come from a woman aged 35-75 years with stage III lung adenocarcinoma. The CDR3 runs from the conserved cysteine through the conserved F or W. A D gene is named only where the DNA matches it firmly. Clone size appears in some rows only: once, few, many, or a class for an expanded clone.

V	J	size	D	CDR3	DNA
TRBV27	TRBJ1-5	once	.	CASSLAPGAWQPQHF	TGTGCCAGCAGTTTAGCCCCTGGGGCGTGGCAGCCCCAGCATTTT
TRBV2	TRBJ1-6	.	TRBD1	CASSQDRGGSPLHF	TGTGCCAGCAGTCAGGACAGGGGAGGTTCACCCCTCCACTTT
TRBV11-3	TRBJ2-1	.	.	CASSLEGTLGGQFF	TGTGCCAGCAGCTTAGAGGGAACTTTAGGGGGACAGTTCTTC
TRBV19	TRBJ1-2	.	TRBD1	CASRDRGLYGYTF	TGTGCCAGTAGGGACAGGGGGCTCTATGGCTACACCTTC
TRBV10-3	TRBJ2-7	once	.	CAIREDYEQYF	TGTGCCATCCGTGAAGACTACGAGCAGTACTTC
TRBV4-2	TRBJ2-7	.	.	CASSQGRGAGTYEQYF	TGTGCCAGCAGCCAAGGGAGAGGCGCGGGAACCTACGAGCAGTACTTC
TRBV7-2	TRBJ2-1	.	TRBD2	CASSFRGLAGLGNEQFF	TGTGCCAGCAGCTTTAGGGGACTAGCTGGCCTGGGTAATGAGCAGTTCTTC
TRBV4-1	TRBJ2-7	.	TRBD1	CASSSRTGRNEQYF	TGCGCCAGCAGTTCAAGGACAGGGAGAAACGAGCAGTACTTC
TRBV5-6	TRBJ1-1	.	.	CASSLMDRLGTEAFF	TGTGCCAGCAGCTTAATGGACAGATTGGGCACTGAAGCTTTCTTT
TRBV11-3	TRBJ2-7	.	TRBD2	CASSRLAGGAEEQYF	TGTGCCAGCAGCCGACTAGCGGGAGGGGCGGAAGAGCAGTACTTC
TRBV5-6	TRBJ1-1	once	TRBD1	CASSFNQGGTTEAFF	TGTGCCAGCAGCTTCAACCAGGGGGGGACCACTGAAGCTTTCTTT
TRBV19	TRBJ1-2	.	.	CASSIAGGTNYGYTF	TGTGCCAGTAGTATCGCGGGGGGAACTAACTATGGCTACACCTTC
TRBV19	TRBJ2-7	once	.	CASSIGAEQYF	TGTGCCAGTAGTATAGGGGCCGAGCAGTACTTC
TRBV28	TRBJ1-1	.	.	CASRPGIGHLNTEAFF	TGTGCCAGCCGTCCTGGAATAGGACACCTGAACACTGAAGCTTTCTTT
TRBV5-1	TRBJ2-5	.	TRBD1	CASSLGGAGQETQYF	TGCGCCAGCAGCCTAGGGGGCGCCGGCCAAGAGACCCAGTACTTC
TRBV5-4	TRBJ1-2	.	.	CASTQTGYGYTF	TGTGCCAGCACCCAGACGGGTTATGGCTACACCTTC
TRBV30	TRBJ1-1	.	.	CAWSGGRGNTEAFF	TGTGCCTGGAGTGGGGGTCGGGGAAACACTGAAGCTTTCTTT
TRBV30	TRBJ1-1	few	.	CAWLDRNTEAFF	TGTGCCTGGTTAGACAGGAACACTGAAGCTTTCTTT